One sample yielded the 22 T cell receptor beta chains listed below, sequenced in a study of blood T cell repertoires in COVID-19. The repertoire was sequenced with immunoSEQ multiplex PCR; TCRdb's copy has only in-frame clones and lacks some. In the table there are under 200,000 clones, over 75% of which are singletons. Sequences were obtained from peripheral blood. These receptors were collected from a woman of 80 years or more with acute or convalescent COVID-19.

CDR3 nucleotide sequence: TGTGCCAGCAGCATCCATAGCCAAAGCTCCTACAATGAGCAGTTCTTC. It specifies CASSIHSQSSYNEQFF. This chain uses TRBV21-1 with TRBJ2-1; the D call TRBD2 from the table was never checked on the DNA. TRBV21-1 is a pseudogene segment. The CDR3 is 16 amino acids.

The rearrangement links TRBV6-2 or TRBV6-3 to TRBJ1-2; D remains unclear. Germline CDR1 and CDR2: MNHEY and SVGEGT. Trimming removed 6 bases from V and 10 bases from J, with 15 bases in between. CDR3 size: 12 residues. CDR3 amino acids: CASSPRVYDYTF. In DNA, the CDR3 is TGTGCCAGCAGCCCCCGGGTGTACGACTACACCTTC.

The V and J genes are TRBV6-5 and TRBJ2-7; no clear D. In germline, CDR1 is MNHEY, CDR2 SVGAGI. With 6 bases removed from V and 3 bases from J, the gap between germline ends came to 18 bases. CDR3 length: 15 amino acids. CDR3 sequence: CASRTLPRSNYEQYF. As DNA, the CDR3 is TGTGCCAGCAGAACACTACCTAGGTCCAACTACGAGCAGTACTTC.

For the CDR3, the DNA is TGTGCCATCAGCGCGGACAGTAACTATGGCTACACCTTC. It yields the protein CAISADSNYGYTF. The J gene is TRBJ1-2, the V gene TRBV10-3; TRBD1 is a possible D gene (6 bases). Germline CDR1 ENHRY, CDR2 SYGVKD. The CDR3 has 13 amino acids. Trimming took off 6 bases at V and 1 base at J, with 9 bases between the two ends.

The J gene is TRBJ1-2, the V gene TRBV6-6; 8 bases match TRBD1. The CDR3 length is 14 residues. With V trimmed by 5 bases and J by 8 bases, 10 bases remained unmatched. CDR1 and CDR2 (germline): MNHNY, SVGAGI (reference sequence). The CDR3 is CASSASGSGGGYTF. The CDR3 coding sequence is TGTGCCAGCAGTGCATCCGGATCAGGGGGCGGCTACACCTTC.

A few counts support this clone. This chain joins TRBV19 and TRBJ1-1; possibly TRBD1 for D (5 bases). Trimming cost V 2 bases and J 5 bases, with 12 bases left between them. The germline gives CDR1 LNHDA, CDR2 SQIVND (reference sequence). This CDR3 is built from 14 residues. This CDR3 reads CASSINTGGTEAFF. The DNA for the CDR3 is TGTGCCAGTAGTATAAACACAGGCGGAACTGAAGCTTTCTTT.

The chain uses TRBV29-1 and TRBJ1-2; 9 nucleotides match TRBD1. The CDR3 covers 15 residues. Germline lookup yields CDR1 SQVTM and CDR2 ANQGSEA. V shed 5 bases, J shed 5 bases, and the junction held 12 bases outside the gene matches. The CDR3 DNA follows: TGCAGCGTTCGTTTTGGGACAGGGTCACCATATGGCTACACCTTC. As protein: CSVRFGTGSPYGYTF.

This sequence joins TRBV4-3 and TRBJ2-2; tentative D call: TRBD2 (5 bases). This CDR3 has 16 amino acids. V lost 9 bases and J lost 0, with 17 bases in between. CDR1 is LGHNA and CDR2 is YSLEER in the germline V gene. For the CDR3, the DNA is TGCGCCAGTCAACAACGGGGTCCCGCGAACACCGGGGAGCTGTTTTTT. This codes for CASQQRGPANTGELFF.

A note on this clone: Distinct nucleotide sequences in the sample also encode this CDR3. The chain recombines TRBV19 with TRBJ2-1, with D perhaps TRBD2 (6 bases). This CDR3 is 13 amino acids long. Trimming left V 6 bases short and J 4 bases short, with 10 bases between. Germline V lookup: CDR1 LNHDA, CDR2 SQIVND (reference sequence). In nucleotides, the CDR3 is TGTGCCAGTAGCAGCCGGGGGTACAATGAGCAGTTCTTC. The encoded protein is CASSSRGYNEQFF.

The chain combines TRBV7-2 with TRBJ2-7; 11 bases are a match to TRBD2. This CDR3 is 14 amino acids long. J was trimmed by 6 bases and V by 5 bases; bases with no gene match: 6. Germline CDR1 SGHTA, CDR2 FQGNSA. The CDR3 protein is CASSPTSGRGEQYF. CDR3 nucleotide sequence: TGTGCCAGCAGCCCTACTAGCGGGAGAGGCGAGCAGTACTTC.

The chain carries TRBV5-4 and TRBJ2-7; no reliable D call. V shed 0 bases and J shed 5 bases, with 18 bases lying between them. From germline, CDR1 is SGHNT and CDR2 YYREEE (reference sequence). This CDR3 contains 16 residues. The CDR3 is CASSLVGSGIRHEQYF. CDR3 bases: TGTGCCAGCAGCTTGGTCGGCAGTGGTATCAGGCACGAGCAGTACTTC.

This clone appeared a single time. The rearrangement joins TRBV4-1 to TRBJ1-2, with a weak D call TRBD1 (6 bases). The CDR3 consists of 15 residues. V was cut by 4 bases and J by 3 bases, with 15 bases left in between. CDR1 is MGHRA and CDR2 is YSYEKL in the germline V gene. The CDR3 nucleotides are TGCGCCAGCAGCCTGGGCGGCGGGGGCGACTATGGCTACACCTTC. Residues: CASSLGGGGDYGYTF.

In DNA, the CDR3 is TGTGCCAGTAGTCCCCAGGGGGCGGGAAAACTGTTTTTT. This gives the protein CASSPQGAGKLFF. The genes are TRBV19 and TRBJ1-4; 8 bases line up with TRBD1. Trimming took 5 bases from V and 10 from J; bases not matched to a gene: 6. This CDR3 is built from 13 residues. CDR1 LNHDA and CDR2 SQIVND come from the germline V gene (reference sequence).

This chain connects TRBV7-2 to TRBJ2-1; a weak D match, TRBD2 (5 bases). Germline values: CDR1 SGHTA, CDR2 FQGNSA. The V end lost 5 bases, the J end lost 8 bases, and 7 bases lay between the germline ends. The CDR3 runs 11 residues. CDR3 sequence reads: CASSTRDEQFF. The CDR3 nucleotides are TGTGCCAGCAGCACGAGGGATGAGCAGTTCTTC.

The chain links TRBV12-3 or TRBV12-4 to TRBJ2-3, with D possibly matching TRBD2 (6 bases). CDR3 size: 13 residues. Between the trimmed V and J ends, which lost 6 bases and 4 bases, there was a span of 11 bases. CDR3 coding DNA: TGTGCCAGCAGATTGGGCGGGGCAGATACGCAGTATTTT. Translation: CASRLGGADTQYF.

The chain uses TRBV5-6 and TRBJ2-3; TRBD2 matches at 11 bases. Germline loops: CDR1 SGHDT, CDR2 YYEEEE. V was clipped by 0 bases and J by 4 bases; unmatched bases: 1. The CDR3 spans 15 residues. The CDR3 sequence is CASSLVGLAADTQYF. CDR3 bases: TGTGCCAGCAGCTTGGTGGGACTAGCGGCAGATACGCAGTATTTT.

This clone was counted only a few times. This sequence joins TRBV19 and TRBJ2-1; D call uncertain. CDR3 length: 17 residues. Per germline, CDR1 LNHDA and CDR2 SQIVND (reference sequence). Trimming pared 5 bases from V and 6 bases from J, leaving 23 bases between. In DNA form, the CDR3 reads TGTGCCAGTAGTCAGCGCCGGGTCTCATCAAAGATCAATGAGCAGTTCTTC. Translation gives CASSQRRVSSKINEQFF.

The rearrangement joins TRBV29-1 to TRBJ1-2; perhaps TRBD1 as D (5 bases). The V and J ends lost 6 bases and 4 bases respectively, with 15 bases between them. This CDR3 comprises 13 residues. Germline V gives CDR1 SQVTM, CDR2 ANQGSEA. Here the CDR3 reads CSVFEQELYGYTF. The CDR3 bases are TGCAGCGTCTTCGAACAGGAGCTCTATGGCTACACCTTC.

This chain uses TRBV19 with TRBJ1-4; 8 bases are a match to TRBD1. Germline V gene data show CDR1 as LNHDA and CDR2 as SQIVND (reference sequence). With V trimmed by 5 bases and J by 8 bases, 10 bases remained unmatched. The CDR3 is 15 residues long. The CDR3 nucleotides are TGTGCCAGTAGTCTGGTAGACAGGGGAAGCGAAAAACTGTTTTTT. Its protein product is CASSLVDRGSEKLFF.

This chain connects TRBV6-1 to TRBJ2-2; D gene ambiguous. This CDR3 region has 14 residues. The V end was cut by 0 bases, the J end by 6 bases, with 8 bases between. The germline gives CDR1 MNHNS, CDR2 SASEGT. The CDR3 loop reads CASSEATRAGELFF. CDR3 coding DNA: TGTGCCAGCAGTGAAGCGACCCGGGCCGGGGAGCTGTTTTTT.

V is TRBV5-8 and J is TRBJ2-7; TRBD2 might be the D (5 bases). V lost 3 bases and J lost 5, with 18 bases in between. The V gene's germline CDR1 is SGHTS and CDR2 YDEGEE. The CDR3 is 15 residues long. The DNA of the CDR3 is TGTGCCAGCAGCTGGGGTCCCACTAGACGGGACGAGCAGTACTTC. It specifies CASSWGPTRRDEQYF.

The chain recombines TRBV19 with TRBJ1-5; the D is unclear. The V and J ends lost 4 bases and 0 bases respectively, with 16 bases between them. CDR1 LNHDA and CDR2 SQIVND come from the germline V gene (reference sequence). This CDR3 contains 17 residues. The DNA for the CDR3 is TGTGCCAGTAGTAAGATCCGGAGGGCCAATAGCAATCAGCCCCAGCATTTT. It is translated as CASSKIRRANSNQPQHF.